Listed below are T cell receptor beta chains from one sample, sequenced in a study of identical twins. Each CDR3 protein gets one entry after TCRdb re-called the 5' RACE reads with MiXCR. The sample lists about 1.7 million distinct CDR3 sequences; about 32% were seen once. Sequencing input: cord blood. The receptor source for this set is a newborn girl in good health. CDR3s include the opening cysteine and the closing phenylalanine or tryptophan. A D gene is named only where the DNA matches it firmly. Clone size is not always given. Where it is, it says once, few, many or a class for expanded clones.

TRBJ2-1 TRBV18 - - CASSPRRGSHDEQFF TGTGCCAGCTCACCCCGCAGAGGATCACACGATGAGCAGTTCTTC
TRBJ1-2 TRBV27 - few CAVRRSDPPYGYTF TGTGCCGTGAGGCGTTCGGATCCCCCCTATGGCTACACCTTC
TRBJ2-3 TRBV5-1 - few CASSLIGTDRDKDTQYF TGCGCCAGCAGCTTAATTGGCACCGACCGGGACAAAGATACGCAGTATTTT
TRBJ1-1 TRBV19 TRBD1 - CASSSAYLTGRVSNTEAFF TGTGCCAGTAGCAGTGCCTACTTGACAGGGAGAGTGTCGAACACTGAAGCTTTCTTT
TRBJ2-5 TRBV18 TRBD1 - CASSPRDRGRPQETQYF TGTGCCAGCTCACCACGAGACAGGGGGCGACCCCAAGAGACCCAGTACTTC
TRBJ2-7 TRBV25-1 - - CASSEYAGQFYNEQYF TGTGCCAGCAGTGAATATGCAGGACAGTTCTACAATGAGCAGTACTTC
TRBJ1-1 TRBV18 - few CASSPSQGTVTEAFF TGTGCCAGCTCACCAAGCCAGGGGACGGTAACTGAAGCTTTCTTT
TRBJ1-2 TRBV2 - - CASSDLLGNYGCTF TGTGCCAGCAGTGATTTGTTAGGGAACTATGGCTGCACCTTC
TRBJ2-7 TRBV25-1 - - CASSEFGGHEQYF TGTGCCAGCAGTGAATTTGGGGGCCACGAGCAGTACTTC
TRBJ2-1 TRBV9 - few CASSVGIPDEQFF TGTGCCAGCAGCGTAGGGATTCCCGATGAGCAGTTCTTC
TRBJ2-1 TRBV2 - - CASRDSGRTYNEQFF TGTGCCAGCAGGGATAGCGGTCGAACCTACAATGAGCAGTTCTTC
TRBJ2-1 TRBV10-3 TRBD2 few CAISDLGTSVINEQFF TGTGCCATCAGTGACTTGGGGACTAGCGTTATTAATGAGCAGTTCTTC
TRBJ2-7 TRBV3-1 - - CASSQLAEYEQYF TGTGCCAGCAGCCAATTGGCGGAATACGAGCAGTACTTC
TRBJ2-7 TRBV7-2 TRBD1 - CASSLGSGTGSYEQYF TGTGCCAGCAGCTTAGGGTCCGGGACAGGCTCCTACGAGCAGTACTTC
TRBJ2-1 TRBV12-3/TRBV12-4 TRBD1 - CASSRLGQGAAEQFF TGTGCCAGCAGTCGCCTCGGACAGGGGGCGGCTGAGCAGTTCTTC
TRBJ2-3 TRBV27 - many CASSLSVGTDTQYF TGTGCCAGCAGCTTGAGCGTGGGCACAGATACGCAGTATTTT
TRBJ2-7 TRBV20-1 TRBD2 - CSARGASGPYEQYF TGCAGTGCTAGAGGGGCTAGCGGCCCCTACGAGCAGTACTTC
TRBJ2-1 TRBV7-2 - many CASSLGLVSGNEQFF TGTGCCAGCAGCTTAGGACTAGTATCGGGCAATGAGCAGTTCTTC
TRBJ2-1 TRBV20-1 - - CSAADSVPQFF TGCAGTGCCGCGGACTCCGTCCCGCAGTTCTTC
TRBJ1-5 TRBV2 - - CASRDSGLAHSNQPQHF TGTGCCAGCAGGGACTCTGGTCTGGCTCATAGCAATCAGCCCCAGCATTTT
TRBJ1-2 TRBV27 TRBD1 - CASSRQGGKYGYTF TGTGCCAGCAGTCGACAGGGAGGAAAATATGGCTACACCTTC
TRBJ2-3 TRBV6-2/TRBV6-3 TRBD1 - CASSYPRTGGDTQYF TGTGCCAGCAGTTACCCCCGGACAGGGGGGGATACGCAGTATTTT
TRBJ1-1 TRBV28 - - CASSLPNVKVYTEAFF TGTGCCAGCAGTTTACCCAACGTGAAGGTTTACACTGAAGCTTTCTTT
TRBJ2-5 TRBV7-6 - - CASSSTGVSAETQYF TGTGCCAGCAGCTCGACAGGTGTATCGGCAGAGACCCAGTACTTC
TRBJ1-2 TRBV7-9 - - CASSLIPRANYGYTF TGTGCCAGCAGCTTAATTCCAAGAGCTAACTATGGCTACACCTTC